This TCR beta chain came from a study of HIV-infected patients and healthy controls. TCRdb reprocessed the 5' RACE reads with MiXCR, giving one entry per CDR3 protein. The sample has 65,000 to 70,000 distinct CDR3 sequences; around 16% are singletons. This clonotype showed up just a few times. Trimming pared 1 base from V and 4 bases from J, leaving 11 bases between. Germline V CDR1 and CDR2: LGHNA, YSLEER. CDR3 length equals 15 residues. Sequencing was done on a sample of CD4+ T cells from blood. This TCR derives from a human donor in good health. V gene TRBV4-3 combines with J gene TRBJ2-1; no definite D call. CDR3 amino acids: CASSQVGHDYNEQFF. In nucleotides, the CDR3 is TGCGCCAGCAGCCAAGTGGGTCATGATTACAATGAGCAGTTCTTC.